This passage covers 28 T cell receptor beta chains from one sample sequenced in a study of T-cell reconstitution after alpha-beta-depleted transplantation in children. It was with unique molecular identifiers that the TCRbeta library was prepared. In TCRdb, the PCR reads were re-called with MiXCR into one record per CDR3 protein. Of 220,000 or so distinct CDR3 sequences listed, approximately 8.9% are singletons. The specimen comprised PBMCs, mostly from graft donor cells, sampled 180 days after TCRalphabeta/CD19-depleted stem cell transplant. The origin of the receptors is a male patient younger than 18 who had a stem cell transplant for acute lymphoblastic leukemia, so the T cells may come from the graft donor.

This clonotype appeared a few times. The V and J genes are TRBV29-1 and TRBJ2-7; TRBD1 agrees at 7 bases. The germline V gene encodes CDR1 SQVTM and CDR2 ANQGSEA. CDR3 length equals 12 residues. The ends lost 4 bases at V and 6 bases at J; junction bases unmatched: 6. The CDR3 loop reads CSVVTGKGEQYF. The CDR3, as DNA: TGCAGCGTTGTGACAGGGAAGGGCGAGCAGTACTTC.

This clonotype came up many times. The chain employs TRBV6-5 and TRBJ2-2; a weak D match, TRBD1 (5 bases). Germline V lookup: CDR1 MNHEY, CDR2 SVGAGI. V lost 4 bases and J 3 bases, leaving 12 bases between the germline ends. The CDR3 sequence is 15 residues long. The CDR3, as DNA: TGTGCCAGCAGTTCCTCTCTAGGGGACACCGGGGAGCTGTTTTTT. This sequence encodes CASSSSLGDTGELFF.

The rearrangement links TRBV19 to TRBJ2-7; D unresolved. The germline CDR1 and CDR2 sequences are LNHDA and SQIVND (reference sequence). The ends were cut back, 7 bases at V and 0 bases at J, with 16 bases in the middle. The CDR3 spans 15 residues. CDR3 sequence reads: CASTPGHDNSYEQYF. The CDR3 region has the DNA TGTGCCAGTACCCCCGGTCATGACAACTCCTACGAGCAGTACTTC.

This clonotype appeared many times. The CDR3 here is CASSLTGIYEQYF. In nucleotides, the CDR3 is TGTGCCAGCAGTCTGACAGGGATCTACGAGCAGTACTTC. This sequence joins TRBV27 and TRBJ2-7; TRBD1 matches 7 bases. This CDR3 has 13 residues. The J segment lost 3 bases and the V segment lost 5 bases, leaving 4 bases of the junction unmatched. Germline-derived CDR1 and CDR2 are MNHEY and SMNVEV (reference sequence).

This clonotype was counted many times. This chain connects TRBV7-2 to TRBJ1-2, with D tentatively TRBD1 (5 bases). The CDR3 runs to 14 residues. V gave up 5 bases and J gave up 6 bases, with 16 bases separating them. The V gene's germline CDR1 is SGHTA and CDR2 FQGNSA. The chain's CDR3 is CASSRYGGGDGYTF. For the CDR3, the DNA is TGTGCCAGCAGCAGATATGGGGGAGGGGATGGCTACACCTTC.

The chain combines TRBV6-2 or TRBV6-3 with TRBJ1-5, with 8 nucleotides matching TRBD1. The germline CDR1 and CDR2 sequences are MNHEY and SVGEGT. This CDR3 region has 17 residues. The ends lost 4 bases at V and 3 bases at J; junction bases unmatched: 11. In nucleotides, the CDR3 is TGTGCCAGCAGTTCAGGACAGGGCTGGGATCTCAATCAGCCCCAGCATTTT. Encoded protein: CASSSGQGWDLNQPQHF.

In its sample, this clonotype was seen many times. This chain links TRBV7-2 with TRBJ2-7; 8 bases agree with TRBD2. Germline V gene lookup returns CDR1 SGHTA and CDR2 FQGNSA. V trimming: 0 bases; J trimming: 2 bases; junction bases outside the gene matches: 3. The CDR3 is 15 residues long. CDR3 sequence reads: CASSLATSAPYEQYF. The CDR3 region has the DNA TGTGCCAGCAGCTTAGCGACTAGCGCCCCCTACGAGCAGTACTTC.

This clonotype was picked up many times. The genes are TRBV14 and TRBJ1-3; no clear D gene. CDR1 and CDR2 from the germline V gene are SGHDN and FVKESK. V lost 8 bases and J lost 3, with 2 bases in between. The CDR3 runs 10 residues. The CDR3 protein is CASGGNTIYF. For the CDR3, the DNA is TGTGCCAGCGGTGGAAACACCATATATTTT.

This clonotype came up many times. The chain joins TRBV2 to TRBJ2-7; 7 nucleotides line up with TRBD1. The germline CDR1 and CDR2 sequences are SNHLY and FYNNEI. This CDR3 comprises 14 residues. Trimming at V came to 3 bases and at J to 4 bases, leaving 6 bases not matched to a gene. The CDR3 region has the DNA TGTGCCAGCAGTGATGAGACAGGGCGATACGAGCAGTACTTC. Protein: CASSDETGRYEQYF.

The chain uses TRBV28 and TRBJ2-3; D gene unclear. CDR3 size: 15 residues. Looked up from germline, CDR1 is MDHEN and CDR2 is SYDVKM. The V gene lost 5 bases and the J gene lost 0 bases, with 12 bases spanning the gap. The CDR3 is CASSLTFSSTDTQYF. DNA for the CDR3: TGTGCCAGCAGTCTGACTTTTTCTAGCACAGATACGCAGTATTTT.

This clonotype was counted only a few times. V usage is TRBV5-1 and J usage is TRBJ2-3; perhaps TRBD2 as D (5 bases). This CDR3 is 16 amino acids long. The germline gives CDR1 SGHRS, CDR2 YFSETQ. V dropped 0 bases and J dropped 0 bases, with 11 bases sitting between them. The CDR3 protein is CASSLVASRSTDTQYF. The CDR3 DNA sequence: TGCGCCAGCAGCTTGGTAGCTAGCAGAAGCACAGATACGCAGTATTTT.

This clonotype appeared many times. The gene calls are TRBV9 and TRBJ2-7; the D is unclear. Trimming cost V 0 bases and J 4 bases, with 17 bases left between them. The length of the CDR3 is 16 residues. CDR1 and CDR2 (germline): SGDLS, YYNGEE. CDR3 sequence: CASSVGPYRSPYEQYF. CDR3 nucleotide sequence: TGTGCCAGCAGCGTAGGACCTTATCGGAGCCCTTACGAGCAGTACTTC. The full variable domain, in which reference TRBV9 and TRBJ2-7 provide the parts outside the CDR3, is DSGVTQTPKHLITATGQRVTLRCSPRSGDLSVYWYQQSLDQGLQFLIQYYNGEERAKGNILERFSAQQFPDLHSELNLSSLELGDSALYFCASSVGPYRSPYEQYFGPGTRLTVT.

This clonotype was detected many times. The chain links TRBV14 to TRBJ2-2; TRBD2 aligns across 11 bases. The CDR3 is 17 amino acids. V lost 4 bases to trimming and J lost 4 bases; unmatched junction nucleotides: 8. The germline CDR1 and CDR2 sequences are SGHDN and FVKESK. CDR3 coding DNA: TGTGCCAGCAGCCGGGAACTAGCGGGAGTGGGCACCGGGGAGCTGTTTTTT. Translated: CASSRELAGVGTGELFF. Supplemented by reference TRBV14 and TRBJ2-2, the full variable domain reads EAGVTQFPSHSVIEKGQTVTLRCDPISGHDNLYWYRRVMGKEIKFLLHFVKESKQDESGMPNNRFLAERTGGTYSTLKVQPAELEDSGVYFCASSRELAGVGTGELFFGEGSRLTVL.

The chain joins TRBV6-1 to TRBJ2-1, with TRBD2 matching over 8 bases. V was clipped by 4 bases and J by 2 bases; unmatched bases: 4. Germline CDR1 reads MNHNS; CDR2 reads SASEGT. The CDR3 loop spans 15 amino acids. CDR3 DNA sequence: TGTGCCAGCAGTGTGATAGCGGGGACCTACAATGAGCAGTTCTTC. Its translation: CASSVIAGTYNEQFF.

The chain combines TRBV5-1 with TRBJ2-1; TRBD2 matches at 7 bases. V trimming: 4 bases; J trimming: 4 bases; junction bases outside the gene matches: 8. The CDR3 runs 15 residues. Germline CDR1 and CDR2: SGHRS and YFSETQ. The CDR3 DNA reads as TGCGCCAGCAGCCTGGAGGCTAGCGGTTACAATGAGCAGTTCTTC. It encodes CASSLEASGYNEQFF.

As to this clonotype: A clone one base away is much larger, so this may be a read error. The CDR3 coding sequence is TGCGCCAGCAGCCAAGTCGGGGGAACTGATGAAAAACTGTTTTTT. Its protein product is CASSQVGGTDEKLFF. The rearrangement joins TRBV4-3 to TRBJ1-4; TRBD1 is a possible D gene (5 bases). CDR1 LGHNA and CDR2 YSLEER come from the germline V gene. The CDR3 has 15 amino acids.

This clonotype was recorded at least ten times. The chain uses TRBV7-6 and TRBJ2-3; 7 bases map to TRBD1. The V gene's germline CDR1 is SGHVS and CDR2 FNYEAQ. This CDR3 comprises 16 residues. With V trimmed by 0 bases and J by 2 bases, 5 bases remained unmatched. CDR3: CASSLARGLDTDTQYF. CDR3 nucleotide sequence: TGTGCCAGCAGCTTAGCAAGGGGGCTAGACACAGATACGCAGTATTTT.

This clonotype was observed many times. V gene TRBV7-6 combines with J gene TRBJ2-3; 13 bases are a match to TRBD2. The CDR3 is made up of 19 amino acids. Germline V gives CDR1 SGHVS, CDR2 FNYEAQ. Trimming cost V 2 bases and J 2 bases; bases outside gene matches: 10. The CDR3 protein is CASSLIPPGTSGVTDTQYF. The DNA for the CDR3 is TGTGCCAGCAGCTTAATCCCCCCCGGGACTAGCGGGGTCACAGATACGCAGTATTTT.

This clonotype came up many times. The chain uses TRBV6-6 and TRBJ2-7, with TRBD1 as a possible D gene (5 bases). CDR1 and CDR2 (germline): MNHNY, SVGAGI (reference sequence). The CDR3 has 12 residues. V shed 2 bases and J shed 3 bases, with 5 bases lying between them. The DNA of the CDR3 is TGTGCCAGCAGTTACACAGGCTACGAGCAGTACTTC. Its protein product is CASSYTGYEQYF.

This clonotype appeared many times. The chain joins TRBV24-1 to TRBJ2-1; 7 bases are shared with TRBD1. Germline V CDR1 and CDR2: KGHDR, SFDVKD. This CDR3 has 12 amino acids. The V gene end was trimmed by 10 bases and the J gene end by 8 bases; junction bases not matched to a gene: 7. The CDR3 here is CATQGDMHEQFF. Written as DNA, the CDR3 is TGTGCCACTCAGGGGGATATGCATGAGCAGTTCTTC.

There are many counts of this clonotype. V is TRBV28 and J is TRBJ2-3; D is ambiguous. V lost 1 base and J lost 2, with 7 bases in between. CDR3 length: 14 amino acids. The germline V gene encodes CDR1 MDHEN and CDR2 SYDVKM. The CDR3 sequence: CASSLFGSTDTQYF. DNA of the CDR3: TGTGCCAGCAGTTTATTCGGTTCCACAGATACGCAGTATTTT. Drawing the rest from reference TRBV28 and TRBJ2-3, the complete variable domain is DVKVTQSSRYLVKRTGEKVFLECVQDMDHENMFWYRQDPGLGLRLIYFSYDVKMKEKGDIPEGYSVSREKKERFSLILESASTNQTSMYLCASSLFGSTDTQYFGPGTRLTVL.

The chain links TRBV2 to TRBJ1-2; TRBD1 agrees at 7 bases. CDR3 size: 13 residues. V gave up 7 bases and J gave up 5 bases; unmatched junction bases: 7. Germline lookup yields CDR1 SNHLY and CDR2 FYNNEI. CDR3 sequence: CASKRGTAYGYTF. The CDR3 DNA sequence: TGTGCCAGCAAGCGGGGGACAGCTTATGGCTACACCTTC.

This clonotype was counted at least ten times. An end of the junction does not agree with germline; a read error may underlie this. This chain uses TRBV7-7 with TRBJ2-1; D gene ambiguous. Germline assignment: CDR1 SSHAT and CDR2 FNYEAQ (reference sequence). CDR3 length equals 13 residues. The CDR3 spells CASSLVMHNEQFF. Here the CDR3 DNA reads TGTGCTAGCAGCTTAGTAATGCACAATGAGCAGTTCTTC.

This clonotype has a count of ten or more. The CDR3 DNA follows: TGTGCCAGCAGTTACTCAAGGGACGAGCAGTACTTC. Translating gives CASSYSRDEQYF. The rearrangement uses TRBV6-2 or TRBV6-3 and TRBJ2-7; no clear D. The CDR3 is 12 amino acids. Germline V gene lookup returns CDR1 MNHEY and CDR2 SVGEGT. Trimming removed 0 bases at V and 5 bases at J, with 5 bases between.

This clonotype was counted ten times or more. V and J are TRBV12-3 or TRBV12-4 and TRBJ1-5, with a possible D match to TRBD1 (6 bases). The CDR3 covers 16 residues. Trimming took off 0 bases at V and 2 bases at J, with 11 bases between the two ends. The CDR3 nucleotides read TGTGCCAGCAGTTTAGCGAACAGGGCTGGCAATCAGCCCCAGCATTTT. It translates to CASSLANRAGNQPQHF.

Many counts were recorded for this clonotype. This chain links TRBV7-2 with TRBJ2-7, with D perhaps TRBD2 (5 bases). The germline V gene encodes CDR1 SGHTA and CDR2 FQGNSA. The V and J ends lost 3 bases and 6 bases respectively, with 9 bases between them. CDR3 length: 12 residues. Written as DNA, the CDR3 is TGTGCCAGCAGCTTGAGGGCGGGCGAGCAGTACTTC. This translates into CASSLRAGEQYF.

This clonotype has at least ten counts. The chain is built from TRBV28 and TRBJ2-5; 8 bases are shared with TRBD1. V was clipped by 10 bases and J by 5 bases; unmatched bases: 12. Germline V gene sequence: CDR1 MDHEN, CDR2 SYDVKM. There are 14 residues in the CDR3. The DNA of the CDR3 is TGTGCCACCAACGTCAGGGGGCTGGAGGAGACCCAGTACTTC. Its protein is CATNVRGLEETQYF.

This clonotype was observed many times. The chain has TRBV6-5 and TRBJ1-5, with a weak D call TRBD1 (5 bases). The CDR3 consists of 15 residues. V gave up 5 bases and J gave up 0 bases, with 11 bases separating them. CDR1 is MNHEY, CDR2 SVGAGI, per germline. The CDR3 DNA sequence: TGTGCCAGCAGTCGGGACGGTTATAGCAATCAGCCCCAGCATTTT. Protein: CASSRDGYSNQPQHF.